This entry lists 13 T cell receptor beta chains sequenced from one sample in a study of blood T cell repertoires in COVID-19. Libraries were prepared by immunoSEQ multiplex PCR; TCRdb keeps only in-frame clonotypes and omits some of them. The table shows roughly 250,000 clones, with about nine tenths occurring only once. Sequences were obtained from peripheral blood. These TCRs come from a man aged 55 to 69 who had recovered from COVID-19.

V usage is TRBV24-1 and J usage is TRBJ1-2; no clear D gene. The CDR3 length is 13 residues. From germline, CDR1 is KGHDR and CDR2 SFDVKD. V was trimmed by 4 bases and J by 5 bases, leaving 10 bases between them. The CDR3 coding sequence is TGTGCCACCAGTGAGCAGCCGGAGTATGGCTACACCTTC. Protein: CATSEQPEYGYTF.

The J gene is TRBJ2-2, the V gene TRBV15, with D possibly TRBD1 on 5 matching bases. The germline gives CDR1 LNHNV, CDR2 YYDKDF (reference sequence). There are 15 residues in the CDR3. V lost 0 bases, J lost 8 bases, and 13 bases lay in between. CDR3 nucleotides: TGTGCCACCAGCAGAGATGTACAGGTTATGGGGGAGCTGTTTTTT. This sequence encodes CATSRDVQVMGELFF.

V is TRBV30 and J is TRBJ2-2, with TRBD2 matching over 12 bases. J gave up 5 bases and V 0 bases, and 10 bases lay outside the gene matches. The length of the CDR3 is 18 residues. Germline CDR1 and CDR2: GTSNPN and SVGIG (reference sequence). Written as DNA, the CDR3 is TGTGCCTGGAGTGTCGGGGCTAGCGGGGGGGCAGTTACCGGGGAGCTGTTTTTT. It specifies CAWSVGASGGAVTGELFF. The whole variable domain, remainder taken from reference TRBV30 and TRBJ2-2, is SQTIHQWPATLVQPVGSPLSLECTVEGTSNPNLYWYRQAAGRGLQLLFYSVGIGQISSEVPQNLSASRPQDRQFILSSKKLLLSDSGFYLCAWSVGASGGAVTGELFFGEGSRLTVL.

The chain uses TRBV27 and TRBJ1-6; possibly TRBD1 for D (6 bases). The V and J ends lost 7 bases and 6 bases respectively, with 13 bases between them. The CDR3 covers 14 residues. Looked up from germline, CDR1 is MNHEY and CDR2 is SMNVEV (reference sequence). CDR3 region: CASNPRGVNSPLHF. CDR3 DNA: TGTGCCAGCAATCCCAGGGGCGTTAATTCACCCCTCCACTTT.

This clone was seen once. The rearrangement joins TRBV14 to TRBJ2-5; 13 nucleotides line up with TRBD2. The CDR3 length is 16 residues. Germline V gene lookup returns CDR1 SGHDN and CDR2 FVKESK. Trimming removed 2 bases from V and 4 bases from J; junction bases left unmatched: 4. The CDR3 protein is CASSQSGTSGAETQYF. CDR3 in DNA: TGTGCCAGCAGCCAATCCGGGACTAGCGGGGCAGAGACCCAGTACTTC.

The gene calls are TRBV5-1 and TRBJ2-2, with D perhaps matching TRBD1 (5 bases). This CDR3 is built from 14 residues. Trimming cost V 4 bases and J 5 bases, with 12 bases left between them. Germline V CDR1 and CDR2: SGHRS, YFSETQ. CDR3 residues: CASSRLQGTGELFF. In DNA, the CDR3 is TGCGCCAGCAGCCGTCTCCAGGGAACCGGGGAGCTGTTTTTT.

The chain couples TRBV7-2 to TRBJ2-5; tentative D call: TRBD2 (5 bases). Germline loops: CDR1 SGHTA, CDR2 FQGNSA. The V gene lost 0 bases and the J gene lost 5 bases, with 13 bases spanning the gap. This CDR3 has 15 amino acids. The CDR3 DNA sequence: TGTGCCAGCAGCTTAGCGGGTACTAGGGCCGAGACCCAGTACTTC. Amino acids: CASSLAGTRAETQYF.

The chain combines TRBV4-1 with TRBJ2-1, with 12 bases fitting TRBD2. This CDR3 comprises 19 residues. Per germline, CDR1 MGHRA and CDR2 YSYEKL. Losses at the gene ends were 0 bases for V and 7 bases for J; bases not matched to a gene: 13. CDR3 sequence: CASSQEPLALAGGQNEQFF. The DNA for the CDR3 is TGCGCCAGCAGCCAAGAACCGTTGGCTCTAGCGGGGGGGCAGAATGAGCAGTTCTTC.

The chain uses TRBV24-1 and TRBJ1-5; D is uncertain. Germline-derived CDR1 and CDR2 are KGHDR and SFDVKD. This CDR3 region has 13 residues. The V end was cut by 3 bases, the J end by 5 bases, with 7 bases between. The CDR3 region is CATSDEEDQPQHF. The CDR3 DNA reads as TGTGCCACCAGTGATGAGGAGGATCAGCCCCAGCATTTT.

The chain couples TRBV15 to TRBJ2-1, with D possibly being TRBD2 (5 bases). Germline assignment: CDR1 LNHNV and CDR2 YYDKDF (reference sequence). Trimming shortened V by 0 bases and J by 7 bases, and 16 bases separated the two germline ends. The CDR3 loop spans 16 amino acids. CDR3 bases: TGTGCCACCAGCAGAGATCCCGCGGCGGGCACGAATGAGCAGTTCTTC. As protein: CATSRDPAAGTNEQFF.

V usage is TRBV7-2 and J usage is TRBJ2-6; 8 bases fit TRBD1. The trim removed 4 bases at V and 0 bases at J, leaving 5 bases unmatched. CDR1 is SGHTA, CDR2 FQGNSA, per germline. CDR3 length: 17 residues. The CDR3 reads CASSYGTGISGANVLTF. The CDR3 nucleotides read TGTGCCAGCAGCTACGGGACAGGAATCTCTGGGGCCAACGTCCTGACTTTC.

The genes are TRBV20-1 and TRBJ2-7, with TRBD2 matching over 12 bases. The length of the CDR3 is 17 residues. Germline loops: CDR1 DFQATT, CDR2 SNEGSKA (reference sequence). The ends lost 3 bases at V and 2 bases at J; junction bases unmatched: 11. The CDR3 loop reads CSASGLAGGPGAYEQYF. CDR3 bases: TGCAGTGCTAGTGGGCTAGCGGGGGGGCCGGGGGCCTACGAGCAGTACTTC.

There are a few counts of this clone. This chain uses TRBV7-9 with TRBJ1-2; D is possibly TRBD1 (6 bases). The CDR3 runs to 13 residues. Trimming left V 8 bases short and J 7 bases short, with 17 bases between. Germline V gives CDR1 SEHNR, CDR2 FQNEAQ (reference sequence). In nucleotides, the CDR3 is TGTGCCAGCGAAGACAGGTTTGGGGGTGGCTACACCTTC. It codes for CASEDRFGGGYTF.